Detailed here is one T cell receptor (beta chain). Its antigen is unidentified. Germline assignment: CDR1 GTSNPN and CDR2 SVGIG (reference sequence). The CDR3 is made up of 14 amino acids. Trimming took 3 bases from V and 4 from J; bases not matched to a gene: 4. The source of the sample is a study of cytomegalovirus exposure and HLA in healthy donors. PCR primers comprised 60 Vbeta and 13 Jbeta primers. The data were produced by immunoSEQ multiplex PCR, yet TCRdb's version contains in-frame clones alone and is incomplete. The sample gives roughly 250,000 clones, about 83% of which show up once; roughly 2% is in the top ten. Study outcomes and limitations: Presence/absence analyses assumed roughly uniform sequencing depth across donors. Researchers catalogued 150 or so TCR beta chains as cytomegalovirus-associated.

This sequence was found in a middle-aged woman in good health and CMV-seropositive. The chain links TRBV30 to TRBJ2-5; TRBD2 aligns across 11 bases. The sample comprised PBMCs. The CDR3 here is CAWSPGLAGETQYF. In nucleotides, the CDR3 is TGTGCCTGGAGCCCCGGACTAGCGGGAGAGACCCAGTACTTC.